The 17 T cell receptor beta chains below all came from one sample that was sequenced in a study of neurological immune-mediated disorders. MiXCR, run by TCRdb on the 5' RACE reads, gives a single entry per CDR3 protein. The sample lists around 130,000 distinct CDR3 sequences, roughly 3.1% seen once, with 1% to 1.5% in the top ten. Sequenced input: PBMCs. The receptors were gathered from a woman aged 25 to 39 with multiple sclerosis.

This clonotype appeared many times. The chain employs TRBV5-1 and TRBJ1-5, with unresolved D. Germline V CDR1 and CDR2: SGHRS, YFSETQ. The CDR3 loop spans 13 amino acids. With 2 bases removed from V and 7 bases from J, the gap between germline ends came to 10 bases. The CDR3: CASSFEAGQPQHF. CDR3 DNA sequence: TGCGCCAGCAGCTTTGAGGCCGGACAGCCCCAGCATTTT.

At least ten counts were recorded for this clonotype. The chain couples TRBV20-1 to TRBJ1-1; a weak D match, TRBD1 (5 bases). Germline lookup yields CDR1 DFQATT and CDR2 SNEGSKA (reference sequence). Deletions cut 6 bases from V and 5 bases from J, with 19 bases between. The CDR3 is 14 amino acids. CDR3 protein: CSALSLGEWTEAFF. In DNA, the CDR3 is TGCAGTGCCCTGTCACTAGGGGAGTGGACTGAAGCTTTCTTT.

At least ten counts were recorded for this clonotype. This rearrangement joins TRBV27 to TRBJ2-7, with a weak D call TRBD2 (6 bases). This CDR3 contains 13 residues. CDR1 and CDR2 from the germline V gene are MNHEY and SMNVEV (reference sequence). The V end was cut by 6 bases, the J end by 0 bases, with 9 bases between. The CDR3 coding sequence is TGTGCCAGCAGGGCGGGGAGCTCCTACGAGCAGTACTTC. This sequence encodes CASRAGSSYEQYF.

This clonotype occurred many times. This chain uses TRBV20-1 with TRBJ2-4; D remains ambiguous. In germline, CDR1 is DFQATT, CDR2 SNEGSKA (reference sequence). CDR3 length equals 12 residues. The ends were cut back, 6 bases at V and 6 bases at J, with 12 bases in the middle. CDR3 amino acids: CSAVRVSNIQYF. The DNA of the CDR3 is TGCAGTGCAGTTCGGGTGTCAAACATTCAGTACTTC.

This clonotype was observed at least ten times. The J gene is TRBJ1-1, the V gene TRBV7-2; D is undetermined. The length of the CDR3 is 15 residues. V was pared by 1 base and J by 4 bases, with 13 bases between. Germline CDR1 reads SGHTA; CDR2 reads FQGNSA. In DNA, the CDR3 is TGTGCCAGCAGCTTAGTGTCTTCGGCGGGCACTGAAGCTTTCTTT. Translated: CASSLVSSAGTEAFF.

This clonotype was counted at least ten times. The chain recombines TRBV27 with TRBJ1-1; possible D gene TRBD1, 5 bases. Germline V gene sequence: CDR1 MNHEY, CDR2 SMNVEV (reference sequence). The CDR3 runs to 13 residues. V lost 7 bases to trimming and J lost 9 bases, with 18 bases between them. In DNA form, the CDR3 reads TGTGCCAGCACCCCACCTCTGGGGACCAAAGCTTTCTTT. Amino acids: CASTPPLGTKAFF.

This clonotype was seen only once. A much larger clone differs from this one at a single base, so this may be a read error. This chain links TRBV29-1 with TRBJ1-1, with TRBD1 as a possible D gene (5 bases). The V gene lost 5 bases and the J gene lost 1 base, with 11 bases spanning the gap. The length of the CDR3 is 13 residues. Germline V lookup: CDR1 SQVTM, CDR2 ANQGSEA. The CDR3 DNA reads as TGCAGCGTTTATGGACATGGGAACACTGAAGCTTTCTTT. Protein product: CSVYGHGNTEAFF.

This clonotype showed up many times. The chain has TRBV10-2 and TRBJ2-7, with 7 positions matching TRBD1. V lost 0 bases and J lost 3; bases outside the gene matches: 5. There are 15 residues in the CDR3. Germline loops: CDR1 WSHSY, CDR2 SAAADI. The CDR3 sequence: CASSESGDRFYEQYF. As DNA, the CDR3 is TGCGCCAGCAGTGAGTCGGGGGACAGATTCTACGAGCAGTACTTC.

This chain uses TRBV30 with TRBJ1-1, with 11 bases aligning to TRBD1. This CDR3 is 13 amino acids long. Germline-derived CDR1 and CDR2 are GTSNPN and SVGIG (reference sequence). Germline trimming cut 8 bases from V and 4 bases from J; bases unmatched to any gene: 6. The CDR3 DNA is TGTGCCGGGTCGGGACAGGGGGTCACTGAAGCTTTCTTT. This gives the protein CAGSGQGVTEAFF.

With respect to this clonotype: Possible read error: a much larger clone is one base away. This sequence joins TRBV27 and TRBJ1-6, with TRBD1 identical over 8 bases. This CDR3 has 15 residues. In germline, CDR1 is MNHEY, CDR2 SMNVEV (reference sequence). The CDR3 nucleotides read TGTGCCAGCAGCTGGGACAGGAAGGGGCATTCACCCCTCAACTTT. Its translation is CASSWDRKGHSPLNF.

This clonotype was counted only a few times. The rearrangement joins TRBV20-1 to TRBJ1-2; no firm D call. The CDR3 loop spans 16 amino acids. Trimming stripped 0 bases from V and 0 bases from J, with 14 bases between. Germline CDR1 and CDR2: DFQATT and SNEGSKA (reference sequence). The CDR3 is CSARDLSDAANYGYTF. The CDR3 DNA is TGCAGTGCTAGAGATCTCTCGGACGCAGCTAACTATGGCTACACCTTC.

This clonotype was observed many times. The rearrangement joins TRBV20-1 to TRBJ1-1, with a possible D match to TRBD1 (5 bases). This CDR3 comprises 14 residues. In germline, CDR1 is DFQATT, CDR2 SNEGSKA (reference sequence). V shed 2 bases and J shed 3 bases, with 13 bases lying between them. CDR3 coding DNA: TGCAGTGCTAGATTCCAGGGCGAGGACACTGAAGCTTTCTTT. Its protein is CSARFQGEDTEAFF.

This clonotype was counted ten times or more. The chain carries TRBV9 and TRBJ2-1; 8 nucleotides agree with TRBD2. The germline V gene encodes CDR1 SGDLS and CDR2 YYNGEE. V lost 2 bases to trimming and J lost 7 bases; unmatched junction nucleotides: 5. This CDR3 comprises 14 residues. CDR3 in amino acids: CASSVSGSGNEQFF. Here the CDR3 DNA reads TGTGCCAGCAGCGTCAGCGGGAGTGGGAATGAGCAGTTCTTC.

This clonotype has at least ten counts. J is TRBJ2-4 and V is TRBV20-1; 12 bases match TRBD2. The CDR3 contains 18 residues. Germline assignment: CDR1 DFQATT and CDR2 SNEGSKA (reference sequence). Here the CDR3 DNA reads TGCAGAAGGGGGCTAGCGGGAGGGCCGGTTGGGGCCAAAAACATTCAGTACTTC. Its protein is CRRGLAGGPVGAKNIQYF.

This clonotype was seen repeatedly, ten times or more. This sequence joins TRBV18 and TRBJ1-6, with D maybe TRBD1 (6 bases). Germline lookup yields CDR1 KGHSH and CDR2 LQKENI. This CDR3 spans 13 amino acids. V was clipped by 5 bases and J by 9 bases, with 11 bases between them. CDR3 amino acids: CASSSQGSSPLHF. CDR3 nucleotides: TGTGCCAGCTCAAGTCAGGGGTCTTCACCCCTCCACTTT.

This clonotype was detected many times. The J gene is TRBJ1-3, the V gene TRBV7-2, with 8 nucleotides matching TRBD1. The CDR3 runs to 16 residues. The V gene's germline CDR1 is SGHTA and CDR2 FQGNSA. The junction had 9 bases not matched to a gene; V was cut back by 5 bases and J by 3 bases. The DNA for the CDR3 is TGTGCCAGCAGCCTCGTGACAGGGGACGGTGGAAACACCATATATTTT. Protein: CASSLVTGDGGNTIYF.

This clonotype was counted many times. The chain is built from TRBV27 and TRBJ2-7; 8 bases are a match to TRBD2. V trimming: 7 bases; J trimming: 4 bases; junction bases outside the gene matches: 12. Per germline, CDR1 MNHEY and CDR2 SMNVEV (reference sequence). This CDR3 comprises 15 residues. CDR3: CASTDGSGNNYEQYF. CDR3 sequence (DNA): TGTGCCAGCACGGACGGTAGCGGGAACAATTACGAGCAGTACTTC.